The subject of this entry is one TCR beta chain. This sample is part of a study of blood T cell repertoires in COVID-19. Study at large: The United States, Italy and Spain were the sources of the acute and convalescent COVID-19 samples. PBMCs, B-cell-depleted T cells, or T cells provided the cDNA or gDNA that made up the material.

Germline-derived CDR1 and CDR2 are ENHRY and SYGVKD. The CDR3 consists of 14 residues. V was trimmed by 3 bases and J by 3 bases, leaving 11 bases between them. In the authors' workflow: From reference gene primer amplification, estimates of nucleated cell counts were derived. Assay used: immunoSEQ multiplex PCR; TCRdb lists only in-frame clones, some missing. D and trimming were read from the DNA, whereas the V and J calls and clone size are those reported in that table. This sample has some 29,000 clones; approximately 84% occur once, and the top ten carry 8% to 10%. The sample taken for sequencing was peripheral blood. The J gene is TRBJ1-2, the V gene TRBV10-3; TRBD1 might be the D (6 bases). The source is a man older than 75 with active COVID-19. The CDR3 region is CAISDSTGYYGYTF. The CDR3 coding sequence is TGTGCCATCAGTGACTCCACAGGGTACTATGGCTACACCTTC.